The present entry profiles one T cell receptor (beta chain) with its context. Its antigen is unknown. The data originate from a study of T cells expressing NK-cell markers (dated by TCRdb to the early 2020s). Study-level background: Three sorted T-cell subsets (CD3+CD56+NKG2C+, CD3+CD56+NKG2C- and CD3+CD56-NKG2C+) from seven to nine donors had their TCR beta-chain repertoires profiled. The eight sequenced donors were randomly selected healthy volunteers, three men and five women. Among the eight sequenced donors, only one was HCMV-seronegative, while the other seven were HCMV-seropositive. Illumina HiSeq 2000/2500, MiSeq or NextSeq was used to sequence libraries as 2 x 150 bp reads.

Per the germline V gene (reference sequence), SEHNR is the CDR1 and FQNEAQ is the CDR2. The CDR3 holds 13 amino acids from the cysteine to the phenylalanine. No DNA sequence was recorded. Broad study findings and their caveats: In roughly 6 donors, the dominant CD3+CD56+NKG2C+ clonotypes were among the top 10 CD8+ clonotypes and accounted for roughly 1.0-7.5% of CD8+ T cells. Whether the expanded NKG2C-expressing T cell clones were specific for HCMV antigens was left unclear. Those dominant clonotypes were again the most abundant among CD3+CD56-NKG2C+ cells in a few donors, at 28.3-60.1%.

Instrument used: Illumina HiSeq 2000. 5'RACE template switching, by which a universal primer site and unique molecular identifiers were added, was used to make TCR beta cDNA libraries. cDNA synthesis was primed from the TCR beta constant segment, followed by two successive PCR amplification steps. Per the source publication's procedure: Reads were demultiplexed and grouped by UMI with MIGEC, and clonotypes were assembled and quantified with MiTCR. Only TCR cDNA sequences supported by at least two reads were kept to exclude erroneous sequences. The tcR package was used for downstream repertoire analysis, and clonotypes were matched across fractions by CDR3 nucleotide sequence plus V segment. VDJmatch was used to annotate antigen specificity against VDJdb, with one amino acid substitution allowed in CDR3. TCRdb reprocessed the reads and assigns one entry to each CDR3 protein sequence, leaving out DNA. The V and J calls and clone size are TCRdb's, not the authors'. The sample table includes about 550,000 distinct CDR3 sequences. 3.5% to 4.5% of the sample goes to the ten largest clones.

A commercial ELISA kit detecting HCMV-specific IgG in serum was used to determine HCMV serostatus. Ficoll density gradient centrifugation was used to isolate peripheral blood mononuclear cells from blood. This receptor chain uses TRBV7-9 and TRBJ1-1; TCRdb reports TRBD1, a call that lacks DNA to check it against. The receptor's source is a man aged 18 to 29 in good health. Donor details come from another sample of the same person, matched by shared clones. Sequencing input: blood T cells: a sorted CD56 or NKG2C T cell subset, CD4+ or CD8+ T cells, or bulk PBMC T cells (not recorded which). The CDR3 has the sequence CASSGTGGKGAFF.